These T cell receptor beta chains were read from a single sample in a study of blood T cell repertoires in COVID-19. TCRdb keeps only in-frame clones here, not all; method: immunoSEQ multiplex PCR. The data contain about 80,000 clones, roughly 80% of them singletons. The sample was peripheral blood. The source of these receptors is a woman aged 40-49 years with active or convalescent COVID-19. Each CDR3 is given with its conserved first and last residue. The D gene is left open where the match is weak. The listing skips clone size in some rows; elsewhere it reads once, few, many or a size class.

v_gene: TRBV15; d_gene: TRBD2; abundance: .; j_gene: TRBJ2-7; CDR3nt: TGTGCCACCAGCAGAGATCTGGGCGGGAGCTACGAGCAGTACTTC; CDR3aa: CATSRDLGGSYEQYF
v_gene: TRBV7-8; d_gene: TRBD1; abundance: few; j_gene: TRBJ1-1; CDR3nt: TGTGCCAGCAGCGCCCGACAGGGGGCAGGGACTGAAGCTTTCTTT; CDR3aa: CASSARQGAGTEAFF
v_gene: TRBV5-5; d_gene: .; abundance: .; j_gene: TRBJ2-5; CDR3nt: TGTGCCAGCAGCTTGGGGAGGTCCCAAGAGACCCAGTACTTC; CDR3aa: CASSLGRSQETQYF
v_gene: TRBV2; d_gene: .; abundance: .; j_gene: TRBJ1-4; CDR3nt: TGTGCCAGCAGTACAGTCGGTTCTGAAAAACTGTTTTTT; CDR3aa: CASSTVGSEKLFF
v_gene: TRBV9; d_gene: .; abundance: .; j_gene: TRBJ2-1; CDR3nt: TGTGCCAGCAGCTCCACCGGGGGAGCCCGGGGATACAATGAGCAGTTCTTC; CDR3aa: CASSSTGGARGYNEQFF
v_gene: TRBV14; d_gene: .; abundance: .; j_gene: TRBJ1-3; CDR3nt: TGTGCCAGCAGCCAGGTTACAGGGTTCTCTGGAAACACCATATATTTT; CDR3aa: CASSQVTGFSGNTIYF
v_gene: TRBV2; d_gene: TRBD1; abundance: .; j_gene: TRBJ2-5; CDR3nt: TGTGCCAGCAGCGGGGACAGTCAAGAGACCCAGTACTTC; CDR3aa: CASSGDSQETQYF
v_gene: TRBV12-3/TRBV12-4; d_gene: .; abundance: once; j_gene: TRBJ2-5; CDR3nt: TGTGCCAGCAGTTTCGCGGGGTCTGAGACCCAGTACTTC; CDR3aa: CASSFAGSETQYF
v_gene: TRBV19; d_gene: .; abundance: .; j_gene: TRBJ1-2; CDR3nt: TGTGCCAGTAGTATAGATGCCAGGGCCTCCGGCTACACCTTC; CDR3aa: CASSIDARASGYTF
v_gene: TRBV7-2; d_gene: .; abundance: .; j_gene: TRBJ2-3; CDR3nt: TGTGCCAGCAGTAGAGTCGCGGACGGGGCAGATACGCAGTATTTT; CDR3aa: CASSRVADGADTQYF
v_gene: TRBV6-2/TRBV6-3; d_gene: .; abundance: .; j_gene: TRBJ2-7; CDR3nt: TGTGCCAGCAGTACCGACACCCTCTACGAGCAGTACTTC; CDR3aa: CASSTDTLYEQYF
v_gene: TRBV9; d_gene: TRBD2; abundance: few; j_gene: TRBJ2-1; CDR3nt: TGTGCCAGCAGCGTACTAGCGGGATCACACAATGAGCAGTTCTTC; CDR3aa: CASSVLAGSHNEQFF
v_gene: TRBV7-2; d_gene: .; abundance: .; j_gene: TRBJ2-5; CDR3nt: TGTGCCAGCAGCTTAGTGGCAGGGACACACCAAGAGACCCAGTACTTC; CDR3aa: CASSLVAGTHQETQYF
v_gene: TRBV6-5; d_gene: .; abundance: .; j_gene: TRBJ1-5; CDR3nt: TGTGCCAGCAGTTATGAGACACCTCAGCCCCAGCATTTT; CDR3aa: CASSYETPQPQHF
v_gene: TRBV7-2; d_gene: TRBD2; abundance: .; j_gene: TRBJ2-1; CDR3nt: TGTGCCAGCAGCTTGACTAGCGGCACTCACAATGAGCAGTTCTTC; CDR3aa: CASSLTSGTHNEQFF
v_gene: TRBV7-9; d_gene: .; abundance: .; j_gene: TRBJ2-5; CDR3nt: TGTGCCAGCAGCTTAGTGTTATTGTGGCCCGGAGGGGAGACCCAGTACTTC; CDR3aa: CASSLVLLWPGGETQYF
v_gene: TRBV5-1; d_gene: TRBD1; abundance: .; j_gene: TRBJ2-5; CDR3nt: TGCGCCAGCAGGGGACAGGGGAGAGAGACCCAGTACTTC; CDR3aa: CASRGQGRETQYF
v_gene: TRBV7-9; d_gene: .; abundance: .; j_gene: TRBJ2-1; CDR3nt: TGTGCCAGCAGCTTAGGGACTGCAACTGACAATGAGCAGTTCTTC; CDR3aa: CASSLGTATDNEQFF
v_gene: TRBV7-9; d_gene: .; abundance: .; j_gene: TRBJ1-3; CDR3nt: TGTGCCAGCAGCCCCTCTACCTCCGGAAACACCATATATTTT; CDR3aa: CASSPSTSGNTIYF
v_gene: TRBV5-1; d_gene: .; abundance: few; j_gene: TRBJ2-3; CDR3nt: TGCGCCAGCAGCTTGGATTCGAGAGTGGGCACAGATACGCAGTATTTT; CDR3aa: CASSLDSRVGTDTQYF
v_gene: TRBV7-9; d_gene: .; abundance: .; j_gene: TRBJ2-3; CDR3nt: TGTGCCAGCAGCTTAATGCAGGGTACGCAGTATTTT; CDR3aa: CASSLMQGTQYF
v_gene: TRBV5-6; d_gene: .; abundance: once; j_gene: TRBJ2-7; CDR3nt: TGTGCCAGCAGCTTGACTAGCATCTCCTACGAGCAGTACTTC; CDR3aa: CASSLTSISYEQYF
v_gene: TRBV7-2; d_gene: .; abundance: .; j_gene: TRBJ1-6; CDR3nt: TGTGCCAGCAGTACCGGACAGCCTAATTCACCCCTCCACTTT; CDR3aa: CASSTGQPNSPLHF
v_gene: TRBV6-5; d_gene: .; abundance: medium-sized; j_gene: TRBJ2-7; CDR3nt: TGTGCCAGCAGTTATCATCTCGCGAGTACCTACGAGCAGTACTTC; CDR3aa: CASSYHLASTYEQYF
v_gene: TRBV9; d_gene: TRBD2; abundance: once; j_gene: TRBJ2-3; CDR3nt: TGTGCCAGCAGCGTATATCTAGCGGGGGCAGGGGATACGCAGTATTTT; CDR3aa: CASSVYLAGAGDTQYF
v_gene: TRBV10-3; d_gene: .; abundance: .; j_gene: TRBJ2-7; CDR3nt: TGTGCCATATACGACAGGTCCGGGGCCCCCTACGAGCAGTACTTC; CDR3aa: CAIYDRSGAPYEQYF
v_gene: TRBV6-2/TRBV6-3; d_gene: TRBD1; abundance: .; j_gene: TRBJ2-3; CDR3nt: TGTGCCAGCAGTTACGAGGGGGCTGGTAGCACAGATACGCAGTATTTT; CDR3aa: CASSYEGAGSTDTQYF